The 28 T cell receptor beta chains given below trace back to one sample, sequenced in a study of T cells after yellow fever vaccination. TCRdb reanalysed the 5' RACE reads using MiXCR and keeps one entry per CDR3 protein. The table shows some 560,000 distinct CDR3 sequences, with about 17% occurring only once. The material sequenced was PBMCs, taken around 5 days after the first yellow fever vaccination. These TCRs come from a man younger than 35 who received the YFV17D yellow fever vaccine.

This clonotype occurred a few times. The CDR3 DNA is TGTGCCAGCAGCACCCGGGGACAGGGGTCCTACAATGAGCAGTTCTTC. Encoded protein: CASSTRGQGSYNEQFF. The V gene is TRBV11-2, the J gene TRBJ2-1; 10 bases match TRBD1. CDR1 and CDR2 from the germline V gene are SGHAT and FQNNGV. J lost 1 base, V lost 5 bases, and 5 bases had no gene match. The CDR3 is 16 amino acids. The variable domain in full, with the rest retrieved from reference TRBV11-2 and TRBJ2-1, is EAGVAQSPRYKIIEKRQSVAFWCNPISGHATLYWYQQILGQGPKLLIQFQNNGVVDDSQLPKDRFSAERLKGVDSTLKIQPAKLEDSAVYLCASSTRGQGSYNEQFFGPGTRLTVL.

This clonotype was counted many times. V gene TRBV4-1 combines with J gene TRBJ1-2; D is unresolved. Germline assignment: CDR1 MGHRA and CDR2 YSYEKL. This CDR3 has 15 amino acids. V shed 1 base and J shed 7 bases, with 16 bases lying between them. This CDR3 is CASSQGELNPAGYTF. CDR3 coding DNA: TGCGCCAGCAGCCAAGGGGAACTAAACCCAGCTGGCTACACCTTC.

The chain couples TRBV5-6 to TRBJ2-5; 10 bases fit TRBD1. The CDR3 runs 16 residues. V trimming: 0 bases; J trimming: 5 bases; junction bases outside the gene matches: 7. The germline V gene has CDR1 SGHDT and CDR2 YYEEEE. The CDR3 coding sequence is TGTGCCAGCAGCTTGGCCCCGGGACAGGGGCACGAGACCCAGTACTTC. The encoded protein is CASSLAPGQGHETQYF.

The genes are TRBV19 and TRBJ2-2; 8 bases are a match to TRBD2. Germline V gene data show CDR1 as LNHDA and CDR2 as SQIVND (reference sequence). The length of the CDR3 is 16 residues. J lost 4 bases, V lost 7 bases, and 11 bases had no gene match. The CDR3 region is CASTLREGVSTGELFF. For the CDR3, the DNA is TGTGCCAGTACCCTCCGGGAGGGGGTGAGCACCGGGGAGCTGTTTTTT.

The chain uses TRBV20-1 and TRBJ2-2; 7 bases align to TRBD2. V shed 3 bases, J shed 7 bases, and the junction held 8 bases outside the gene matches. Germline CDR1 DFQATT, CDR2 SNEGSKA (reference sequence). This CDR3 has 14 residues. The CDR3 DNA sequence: TGCAGTGCTAGTCGCGGGGGAATCGGCGGGGAGCTGTTTTTT. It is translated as CSASRGGIGGELFF.

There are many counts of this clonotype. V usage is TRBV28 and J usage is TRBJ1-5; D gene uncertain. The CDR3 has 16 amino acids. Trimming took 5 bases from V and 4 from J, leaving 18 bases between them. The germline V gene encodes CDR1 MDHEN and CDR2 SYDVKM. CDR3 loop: CASSRRQPLSNQPQHF. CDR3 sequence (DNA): TGTGCCAGCAGTAGAAGGCAGCCCCTTTCTAATCAGCCCCAGCATTTT.

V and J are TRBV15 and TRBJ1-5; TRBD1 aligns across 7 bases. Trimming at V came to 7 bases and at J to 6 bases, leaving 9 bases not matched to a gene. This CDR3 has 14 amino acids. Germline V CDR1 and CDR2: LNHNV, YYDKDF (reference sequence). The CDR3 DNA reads TGTGCCACCACCTCGCGGACAGGTATTCAGCCCCAGCATTTT. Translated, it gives CATTSRTGIQPQHF.

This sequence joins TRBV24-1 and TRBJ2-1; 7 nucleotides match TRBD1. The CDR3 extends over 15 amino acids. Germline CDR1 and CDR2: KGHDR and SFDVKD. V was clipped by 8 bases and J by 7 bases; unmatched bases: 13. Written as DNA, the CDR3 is TGTGCCACCAATCAACAGGGGCCCGGTGGAAATGAGCAGTTCTTC. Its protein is CATNQQGPGGNEQFF.

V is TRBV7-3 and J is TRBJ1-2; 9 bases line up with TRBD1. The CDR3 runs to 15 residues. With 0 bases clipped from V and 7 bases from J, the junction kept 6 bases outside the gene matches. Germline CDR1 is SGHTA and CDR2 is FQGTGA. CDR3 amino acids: CASSLTKGDRVGYTF. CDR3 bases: TGTGCCAGCAGCTTAACGAAGGGGGACAGGGTTGGCTACACCTTC.

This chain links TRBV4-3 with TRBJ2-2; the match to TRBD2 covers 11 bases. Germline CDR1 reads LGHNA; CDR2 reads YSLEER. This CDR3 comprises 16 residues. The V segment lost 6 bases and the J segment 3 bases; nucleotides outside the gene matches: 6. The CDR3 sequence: CASRSGTSGYTGELFF. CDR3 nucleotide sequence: TGCGCCAGCAGATCAGGGACTAGCGGTTACACCGGGGAGCTGTTTTTT.

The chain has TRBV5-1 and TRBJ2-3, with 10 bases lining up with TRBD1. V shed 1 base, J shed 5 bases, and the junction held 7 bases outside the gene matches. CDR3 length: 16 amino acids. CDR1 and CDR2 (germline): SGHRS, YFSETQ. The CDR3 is CASSLNGQGGEDTQYF. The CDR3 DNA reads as TGCGCCAGCAGCTTGAACGGACAGGGGGGAGAAGATACGCAGTATTTT. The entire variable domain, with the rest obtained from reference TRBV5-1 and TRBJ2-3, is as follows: KAGVTQTPRYLIKTRGQQVTLSCSPISGHRSVSWYQQTPGQGLQFLFEYFSETQRNKGNFPGRFSGRQFSNSRSEMNVSTLELGDSALYLCASSLNGQGGEDTQYFGPGTRLTVL.

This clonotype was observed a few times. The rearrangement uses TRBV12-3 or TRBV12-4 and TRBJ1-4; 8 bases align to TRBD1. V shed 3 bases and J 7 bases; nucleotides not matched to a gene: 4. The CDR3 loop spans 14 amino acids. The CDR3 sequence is CASSFWTGSEKLFF. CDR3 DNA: TGTGCCAGCAGTTTTTGGACAGGGAGTGAAAAACTGTTTTTT.

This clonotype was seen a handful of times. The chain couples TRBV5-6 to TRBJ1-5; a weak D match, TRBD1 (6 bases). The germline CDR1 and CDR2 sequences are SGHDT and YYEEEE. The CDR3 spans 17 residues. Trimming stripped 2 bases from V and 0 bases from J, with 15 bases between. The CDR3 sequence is CASSLREEGHSNQPQHF. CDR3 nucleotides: TGTGCCAGCAGCTTAAGAGAGGAGGGACATAGCAATCAGCCCCAGCATTTT.

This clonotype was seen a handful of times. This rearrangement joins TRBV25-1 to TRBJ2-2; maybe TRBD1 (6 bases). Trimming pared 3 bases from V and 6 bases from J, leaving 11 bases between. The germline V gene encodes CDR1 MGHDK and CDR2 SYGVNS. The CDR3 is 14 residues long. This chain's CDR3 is CASSDLTGSGELFF. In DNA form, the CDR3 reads TGTGCCAGCAGTGACCTTACAGGGTCCGGGGAGCTGTTTTTT.

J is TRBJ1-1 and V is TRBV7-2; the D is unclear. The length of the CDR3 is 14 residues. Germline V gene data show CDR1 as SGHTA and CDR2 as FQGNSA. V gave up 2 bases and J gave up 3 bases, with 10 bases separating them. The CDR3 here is CASSLYQGHTEAFF. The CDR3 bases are TGTGCCAGCAGCTTATATCAAGGCCACACTGAAGCTTTCTTT. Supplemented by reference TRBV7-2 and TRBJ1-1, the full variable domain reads GAGVSQSPSNKVTEKGKDVELRCDPISGHTALYWYRQSLGQGLEFLIYFQGNSAPDKSGLPSDRFSAERTGGSVSTLTIQRTQQEDSAVYLCASSLYQGHTEAFFGQGTRLTVV.

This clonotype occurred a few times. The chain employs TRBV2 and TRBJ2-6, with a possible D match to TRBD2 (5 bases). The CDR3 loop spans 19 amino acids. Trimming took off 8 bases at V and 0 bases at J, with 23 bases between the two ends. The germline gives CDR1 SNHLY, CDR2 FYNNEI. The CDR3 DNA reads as TGTGCCAGCCTAGGAGGCCCAAGGGAGACAACCTCTGGGGCCAACGTCCTGACTTTC. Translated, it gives CASLGGPRETTSGANVLTF.

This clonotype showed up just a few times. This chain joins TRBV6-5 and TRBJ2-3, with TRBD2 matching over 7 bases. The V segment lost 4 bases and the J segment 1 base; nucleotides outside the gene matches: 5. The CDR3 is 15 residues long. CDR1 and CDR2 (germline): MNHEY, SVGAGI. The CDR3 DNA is TGTGCCAGCAGTTCCAGTAGCGGGCGCACAGATACGCAGTATTTT. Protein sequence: CASSSSSGRTDTQYF.

The CDR3 sequence: CASSYTTGATEAFF. DNA for the CDR3: TGTGCCAGCAGTTACACGACAGGAGCTACTGAAGCTTTCTTT. The chain has TRBV6-5 and TRBJ1-1; tentative D call: TRBD1 (6 bases). From germline, CDR1 is MNHEY and CDR2 SVGAGI. The V and J ends lost 2 bases and 5 bases respectively, with 12 bases between them. The CDR3 consists of 14 residues.

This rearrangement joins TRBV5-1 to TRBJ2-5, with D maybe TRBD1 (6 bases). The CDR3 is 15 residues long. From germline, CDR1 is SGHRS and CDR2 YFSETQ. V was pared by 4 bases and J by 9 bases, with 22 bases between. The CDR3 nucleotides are TGCGCCAGCAGCCAACAGGGCTCCTTGGGTTCGGCCCAGTACTTC. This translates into CASSQQGSLGSAQYF.

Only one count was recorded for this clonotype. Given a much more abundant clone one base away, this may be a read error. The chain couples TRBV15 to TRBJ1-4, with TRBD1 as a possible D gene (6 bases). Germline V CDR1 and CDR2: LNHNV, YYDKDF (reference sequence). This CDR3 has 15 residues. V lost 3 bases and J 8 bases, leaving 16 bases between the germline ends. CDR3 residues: CATSSHWGTGEKLFF. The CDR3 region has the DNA TGTGCCACCAGCAGCCATTGGGGTACAGGGGAAAAACTGTTTTTT.

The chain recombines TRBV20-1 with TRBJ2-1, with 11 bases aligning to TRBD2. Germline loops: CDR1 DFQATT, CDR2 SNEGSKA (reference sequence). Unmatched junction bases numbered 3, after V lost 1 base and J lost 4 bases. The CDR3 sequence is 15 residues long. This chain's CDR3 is CSARVGTSGYNEQFF. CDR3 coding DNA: TGCAGTGCTAGAGTAGGGACTAGCGGATACAATGAGCAGTTCTTC.

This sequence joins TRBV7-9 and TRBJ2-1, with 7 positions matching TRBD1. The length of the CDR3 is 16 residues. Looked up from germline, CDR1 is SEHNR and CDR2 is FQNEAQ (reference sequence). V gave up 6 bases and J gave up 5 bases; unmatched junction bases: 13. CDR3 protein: CASSPPGTAPNNEQFF. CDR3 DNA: TGTGCCAGCAGTCCACCCGGGACAGCCCCAAACAATGAGCAGTTCTTC.

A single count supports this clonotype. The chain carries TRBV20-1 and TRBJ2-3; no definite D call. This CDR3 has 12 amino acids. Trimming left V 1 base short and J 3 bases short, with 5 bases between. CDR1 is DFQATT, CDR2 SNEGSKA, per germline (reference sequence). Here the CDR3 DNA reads TGCAGTGCTAGAGCAGTGACAGATACGCAGTATTTT. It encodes CSARAVTDTQYF.

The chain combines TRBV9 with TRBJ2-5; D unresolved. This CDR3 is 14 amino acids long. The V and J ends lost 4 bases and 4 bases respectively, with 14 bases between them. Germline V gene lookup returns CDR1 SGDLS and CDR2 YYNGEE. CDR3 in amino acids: CASSPPQRGETQYF. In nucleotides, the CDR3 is TGTGCCAGCAGCCCTCCTCAGCGAGGAGAGACCCAGTACTTC.

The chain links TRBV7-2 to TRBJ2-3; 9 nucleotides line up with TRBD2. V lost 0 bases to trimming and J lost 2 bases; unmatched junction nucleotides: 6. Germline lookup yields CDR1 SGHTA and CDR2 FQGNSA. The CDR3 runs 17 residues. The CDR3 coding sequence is TGTGCCAGCAGCTTAGCTCTGGCGGGGGGGGCCACAGATACGCAGTATTTT. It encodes CASSLALAGGATDTQYF.

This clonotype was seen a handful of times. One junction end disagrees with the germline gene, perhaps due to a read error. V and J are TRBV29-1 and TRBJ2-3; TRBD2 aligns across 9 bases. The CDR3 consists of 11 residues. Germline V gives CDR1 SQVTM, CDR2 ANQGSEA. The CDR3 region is CSVVYSGGRHF. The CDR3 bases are TGCAGCGTTGTTTATAGCGGGGGTAGGCATTTT.

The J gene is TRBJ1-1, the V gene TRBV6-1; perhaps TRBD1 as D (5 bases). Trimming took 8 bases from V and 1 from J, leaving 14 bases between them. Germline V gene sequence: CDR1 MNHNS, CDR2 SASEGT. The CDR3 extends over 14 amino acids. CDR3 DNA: TGTGCCAGCGGGAGTGAGCAGGGGAACACTGAAGCTTTCTTT. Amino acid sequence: CASGSEQGNTEAFF.

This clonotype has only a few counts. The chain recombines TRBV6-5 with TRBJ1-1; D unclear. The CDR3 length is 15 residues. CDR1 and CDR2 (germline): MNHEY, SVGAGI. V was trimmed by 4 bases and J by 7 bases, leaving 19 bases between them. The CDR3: CASSSRTNLGREAFF. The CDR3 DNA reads TGTGCCAGCAGTTCTCGCACCAACCTCGGACGTGAAGCTTTCTTT.